This is a list of T cell receptor beta chains from one sample in a study of blood T cell repertoires in COVID-19. TCRdb's table, derived via immunoSEQ multiplex PCR, lists solely in-frame clones and lacks some. The profile covers about 120,000 clones, with approximately 90% appearing a single time and about 4.5% taken by the ten largest. The source material was peripheral blood. Receptors were obtained from a man between 35 and 55 years old with acute or convalescent COVID-19. Each CDR3 is given with its conserved first and last residue. A D gene is named only where the DNA matches it firmly. Clone size, where shown, is once, few, many, or a class for clones that have expanded.

d_gene: TRBD2; v_gene: TRBV25-1; abundance: NA; j_gene: TRBJ2-5; CDR3aa: CASSKGTSGKETQYF; CDR3nt: TGTGCCAGCAGTAAAGGGACTAGCGGGAAGGAGACCCAGTACTTC
d_gene: NA; v_gene: TRBV11-3; abundance: once; j_gene: TRBJ1-1; CDR3aa: CASSLYVTQNTEAFF; CDR3nt: TGTGCCAGCAGCTTATACGTGACACAGAACACTGAAGCTTTCTTT
d_gene: TRBD1; v_gene: TRBV27; abundance: once; j_gene: TRBJ1-2; CDR3aa: CASSTTGGTFYGYTF; CDR3nt: TGTGCCAGCAGTACAACAGGGGGGACCTTCTATGGCTACACCTTC
d_gene: TRBD1; v_gene: TRBV30; abundance: once; j_gene: TRBJ1-1; CDR3aa: CAGWDRVWTEAFF; CDR3nt: TGTGCCGGGTGGGACAGGGTATGGACTGAAGCTTTCTTT
d_gene: NA; v_gene: TRBV4-1; abundance: NA; j_gene: TRBJ1-3; CDR3aa: CASSQDPPRQSGNTIYF; CDR3nt: TGCGCCAGCAGCCAAGACCCCCCCCGACAGTCTGGAAACACCATATATTTT
d_gene: TRBD2; v_gene: TRBV5-1; abundance: NA; j_gene: TRBJ2-5; CDR3aa: CASSLARTSGREAETQYF; CDR3nt: TGCGCCAGCAGCTTGGCCCGGACTAGCGGGAGGGAGGCGGAGACCCAGTACTTC
d_gene: NA; v_gene: TRBV30; abundance: NA; j_gene: TRBJ1-1; CDR3aa: CAWSVRGLTEAFF; CDR3nt: TGTGCCTGGAGCGTCAGGGGTTTGACTGAAGCTTTCTTT
d_gene: NA; v_gene: TRBV7-2; abundance: NA; j_gene: TRBJ1-4; CDR3aa: CASSLDDSGGVSEKLFF; CDR3nt: TGTGCCAGCAGCTTAGATGATTCGGGGGGGGTTTCGGAAAAACTGTTTTTT
d_gene: TRBD1; v_gene: TRBV6-5; abundance: NA; j_gene: TRBJ2-3; CDR3aa: CASTRQGARTDTQYF; CDR3nt: TGTGCCAGCACCAGACAGGGGGCTAGAACAGATACGCAGTATTTT
d_gene: NA; v_gene: TRBV27; abundance: NA; j_gene: TRBJ2-7; CDR3aa: CASSNGYYEQYF; CDR3nt: TGTGCCAGCAGTAACGGGTACTACGAGCAGTACTTC
d_gene: NA; v_gene: TRBV4-2; abundance: few; j_gene: TRBJ1-2; CDR3aa: CASSQDLGGNYGYTF; CDR3nt: TGTGCCAGCAGCCAAGATCTAGGGGGAAACTATGGCTACACCTTC
d_gene: TRBD1; v_gene: TRBV10-1; abundance: NA; j_gene: TRBJ1-3; CDR3aa: CASSESTGITGNTIYF; CDR3nt: TGCGCCAGCAGTGAGTCGACAGGGATCACTGGAAACACCATATATTTT
d_gene: TRBD1; v_gene: TRBV12-5; abundance: few; j_gene: TRBJ1-2; CDR3aa: CASIPGQGAFGYTF; CDR3nt: TGTGCTAGTATACCGGGACAGGGGGCTTTCGGCTACACCTTC
d_gene: TRBD1; v_gene: TRBV19; abundance: once; j_gene: TRBJ2-2; CDR3aa: CASTNTGDTGELFF; CDR3nt: TGTGCCAGTACCAACACAGGGGACACCGGGGAGCTGTTTTTT
d_gene: NA; v_gene: TRBV9; abundance: NA; j_gene: TRBJ2-5; CDR3aa: CASSVGRTASPYQETQYF; CDR3nt: TGTGCCAGCAGCGTAGGCCGGACGGCTAGCCCGTACCAAGAGACCCAGTACTTC
d_gene: NA; v_gene: TRBV7-6; abundance: NA; j_gene: TRBJ1-4; CDR3aa: CASSRLTGLGEKLFF; CDR3nt: TGTGCCAGCAGCCGACTGACAGGCCTTGGTGAAAAACTGTTTTTT
d_gene: NA; v_gene: TRBV7-2; abundance: NA; j_gene: TRBJ1-2; CDR3aa: CASSLRWEGYTF; CDR3nt: TGTGCCAGCAGCTTAAGGTGGGAGGGCTACACCTTC
d_gene: NA; v_gene: TRBV6-2/TRBV6-3; abundance: NA; j_gene: TRBJ2-1; CDR3aa: CASSYPGNEQFF; CDR3nt: TGTGCCAGCAGTTACCCGGGGAATGAGCAGTTCTTC
d_gene: TRBD1; v_gene: TRBV6-5; abundance: NA; j_gene: TRBJ1-1; CDR3aa: CASSYGTGRNTEAFF; CDR3nt: TGTGCCAGCAGTTACGGGACAGGTCGGAACACTGAAGCTTTCTTT
d_gene: NA; v_gene: TRBV27; abundance: NA; j_gene: TRBJ1-1; CDR3aa: CASSQPALGGSTEAFF; CDR3nt: TGTGCCAGCAGCCAGCCCGCCCTTGGGGGGAGCACTGAAGCTTTCTTT
d_gene: TRBD1; v_gene: TRBV19; abundance: NA; j_gene: TRBJ1-6; CDR3aa: CASSIVTGDSPLHF; CDR3nt: TGTGCCAGTAGTATAGTAACAGGGGACTCACCCCTCCACTTT
d_gene: TRBD2; v_gene: TRBV6-2/TRBV6-3; abundance: NA; j_gene: TRBJ2-1; CDR3aa: CASSNPTSGNYNEQFF; CDR3nt: TGTGCCAGCAGTAACCCTACTAGCGGAAACTACAATGAGCAGTTCTTC
d_gene: NA; v_gene: TRBV19; abundance: few; j_gene: TRBJ1-2; CDR3aa: CASSHPPRDYGYTF; CDR3nt: TGTGCCAGTAGTCACCCCCCCAGGGACTATGGCTACACCTTC
d_gene: NA; v_gene: TRBV5-5; abundance: NA; j_gene: TRBJ1-3; CDR3aa: CASNRANSGNTIYF; CDR3nt: TGTGCCAGCAACAGGGCTAACTCTGGAAACACCATATATTTT
d_gene: NA; v_gene: TRBV6-1; abundance: NA; j_gene: TRBJ2-7; CDR3aa: CASDYGTPSYEQYF; CDR3nt: TGTGCCAGCGATTACGGGACACCATCCTACGAGCAGTACTTC
d_gene: TRBD2; v_gene: TRBV6-1; abundance: NA; j_gene: TRBJ2-1; CDR3aa: CASSEVGPGLAGDTYNEQFF; CDR3nt: TGTGCCAGCAGTGAAGTTGGACCGGGACTAGCGGGAGACACCTACAATGAGCAGTTCTTC
d_gene: NA; v_gene: TRBV6-5; abundance: NA; j_gene: TRBJ2-5; CDR3aa: CASSRRGYQETQYF; CDR3nt: TGTGCCAGCAGCCGACGAGGGTACCAAGAGACCCAGTACTTC
d_gene: NA; v_gene: TRBV6-6; abundance: NA; j_gene: TRBJ2-7; CDR3aa: CASSYAPGSYEQYF; CDR3nt: TGTGCCAGCAGTTACGCCCCCGGGTCCTACGAGCAGTACTTC
d_gene: TRBD2; v_gene: TRBV27; abundance: NA; j_gene: TRBJ2-1; CDR3aa: CASSFGLAGYNEQFF; CDR3nt: TGTGCCAGCAGTTTCGGACTAGCGGGGTACAATGAGCAGTTCTTC
d_gene: TRBD1; v_gene: TRBV11-3; abundance: once; j_gene: TRBJ1-1; CDR3aa: CASSLTGKNTEAFF; CDR3nt: TGTGCCAGCAGCTTGACAGGGAAGAACACTGAAGCTTTCTTT
d_gene: TRBD1; v_gene: TRBV2; abundance: NA; j_gene: TRBJ1-4; CDR3aa: CASSGTGTGAEKLFF; CDR3nt: TGTGCCAGCAGTGGGACCGGGACAGGGGCCGAAAAACTGTTTTTT
d_gene: NA; v_gene: TRBV4-1; abundance: few; j_gene: TRBJ2-7; CDR3aa: CASSQEFVGGEQYF; CDR3nt: TGCGCCAGCAGCCAAGAGTTCGTGGGAGGAGAGCAGTACTTC
d_gene: NA; v_gene: TRBV7-2; abundance: NA; j_gene: TRBJ2-2; CDR3aa: CASSLLANTGELFF; CDR3nt: TGTGCCAGCAGCCTACTAGCGAACACCGGGGAGCTGTTTTTT
d_gene: NA; v_gene: TRBV7-9; abundance: NA; j_gene: TRBJ1-1; CDR3aa: CASSLNRQSPEAFF; CDR3nt: TGTGCCAGCAGCTTAAATCGACAGTCCCCTGAAGCTTTCTTT
d_gene: NA; v_gene: TRBV13; abundance: NA; j_gene: TRBJ1-2; CDR3aa: CASSFGSPVGYTF; CDR3nt: TGTGCCAGCAGCTTCGGTTCGCCGGTGGGCTACACCTTC
d_gene: TRBD1; v_gene: TRBV10-3; abundance: NA; j_gene: TRBJ2-1; CDR3aa: CAISERDRASGGYNEQFF; CDR3nt: TGTGCCATCAGCGAGAGGGACAGGGCGAGTGGGGGTTACAATGAGCAGTTCTTC
d_gene: TRBD1; v_gene: TRBV5-1; abundance: NA; j_gene: TRBJ2-3; CDR3aa: CASSSHRGHGDTQYF; CDR3nt: TGCGCCAGCAGCTCCCACAGGGGGCATGGAGATACGCAGTATTTT
d_gene: TRBD1; v_gene: TRBV6-6; abundance: NA; j_gene: TRBJ1-5; CDR3aa: CASNGQGEQPQHF; CDR3nt: TGTGCCAGCAACGGACAGGGGGAGCAGCCCCAGCATTTT
d_gene: TRBD1; v_gene: TRBV10-3; abundance: once; j_gene: TRBJ1-5; CDR3aa: CAISAGQEYQPQHF; CDR3nt: TGTGCCATCAGTGCGGGACAGGAATACCAGCCCCAGCATTTT
d_gene: NA; v_gene: TRBV12-3/TRBV12-4; abundance: NA; j_gene: TRBJ1-2; CDR3aa: CASSPRKGGGYTF; CDR3nt: TGTGCCAGCAGTCCACGGAAGGGAGGGGGCTACACCTTC
d_gene: NA; v_gene: TRBV30; abundance: NA; j_gene: TRBJ1-1; CDR3aa: CAWRYPGGTEAFF; CDR3nt: TGTGCCTGGAGATACCCGGGTGGCACTGAAGCTTTCTTT
d_gene: TRBD2; v_gene: TRBV7-9; abundance: NA; j_gene: TRBJ2-7; CDR3aa: CASSPSGSYEQYF; CDR3nt: TGTGCCAGCAGCCCTAGCGGCTCCTACGAGCAGTACTTC
d_gene: TRBD1; v_gene: TRBV5-1; abundance: NA; j_gene: TRBJ1-4; CDR3aa: CASSFRAGGEDEKLFF; CDR3nt: TGCGCCAGCAGCTTCAGAGCAGGGGGCGAGGATGAAAAACTGTTTTTT
d_gene: TRBD1; v_gene: TRBV18; abundance: NA; j_gene: TRBJ1-1; CDR3aa: CASSLGQGINWNTEAFF; CDR3nt: TGTGCCAGCTCACTAGGACAGGGGATCAATTGGAACACTGAAGCTTTCTTT
d_gene: NA; v_gene: TRBV2; abundance: NA; j_gene: TRBJ1-2; CDR3aa: CASETREATGGYTF; CDR3nt: TGTGCCAGCGAAACCCGGGAGGCAACTGGCGGCTACACCTTC
d_gene: NA; v_gene: TRBV5-4; abundance: once; j_gene: TRBJ2-3; CDR3aa: CASSLGLRRGSTDTQYF; CDR3nt: TGTGCCAGCAGCTTAGGTCTTCGGCGGGGTAGCACAGATACGCAGTATTTT
d_gene: NA; v_gene: TRBV7-6; abundance: once; j_gene: TRBJ2-4; CDR3aa: CASSMTENIQYF; CDR3nt: TGTGCCAGCAGCATGACAGAAAACATTCAGTACTTC
d_gene: TRBD2; v_gene: TRBV30; abundance: NA; j_gene: TRBJ2-4; CDR3aa: CAWSLTSGTKNIQYF; CDR3nt: TGTGCCTGGAGTTTGACTAGCGGGACCAAAAACATTCAGTACTTC
d_gene: NA; v_gene: TRBV11-3; abundance: NA; j_gene: TRBJ2-7; CDR3aa: CASSSRLGYEQYF; CDR3nt: TGTGCCAGCAGCTCAAGGCTAGGCTACGAGCAGTACTTC
d_gene: TRBD2; v_gene: TRBV7-2; abundance: NA; j_gene: TRBJ2-7; CDR3aa: CASSPEAGEREQYF; CDR3nt: TGTGCCAGCAGCCCCGAGGCGGGAGAACGCGAGCAGTACTTC
d_gene: NA; v_gene: TRBV29-1; abundance: NA; j_gene: TRBJ1-2; CDR3aa: CSVTPSSGVPGYTF; CDR3nt: TGCAGCGTAACACCATCATCGGGGGTCCCTGGCTACACCTTC
d_gene: NA; v_gene: TRBV27; abundance: NA; j_gene: TRBJ2-3; CDR3aa: CASRPLFGQTDTQYF; CDR3nt: TGTGCCAGCAGACCCCTCTTTGGCCAGACAGATACGCAGTATTTT
d_gene: TRBD1; v_gene: TRBV20-1; abundance: NA; j_gene: TRBJ1-2; CDR3aa: CSASRQGAKGYTF; CDR3nt: TGCAGTGCTAGTAGGCAGGGGGCTAAGGGCTACACCTTC